These T cell receptor beta chains were read from a single sample in a study of cytomegalovirus exposure and HLA in healthy donors. TCRdb's table, derived via immunoSEQ multiplex PCR, lists solely in-frame clones and lacks some. The sample carries 200,000 or so clones, approximately 82% recorded once. Source material: PBMCs. These receptors came from a woman aged 18-29 years in good health and CMV-seropositive. Each CDR3 is given with its conserved first and last residue. D genes are given only for firm matches. Only part of the rows carry a size: once, few, many, or a class if the clone is expanded.

d_call	clone_size	cdr3_length	v_call	j_call	cdr3_aa	cdr3_nt
TRBD1	NA	15	TRBV11-2	TRBJ1-3	CASSFTGGSGNTIYF	TGTGCCAGCAGCTTCACAGGGGGTTCTGGAAACACCATATATTTT
NA	NA	14	TRBV27	TRBJ1-1	CASSLSRGDTEAFF	TGTGCCAGCAGTTTATCGCGGGGGGACACTGAAGCTTTCTTT
TRBD1	few	15	TRBV5-6	TRBJ2-5	CASSSPRQGQETQYF	TGTGCCAGCAGCTCCCCTCGACAGGGCCAAGAGACCCAGTACTTC
NA	NA	14	TRBV5-4	TRBJ1-2	CASRPGVFNYGYTF	TGTGCCAGCAGACCAGGGGTCTTTAACTATGGCTACACCTTC
TRBD1	few	13	TRBV6-5	TRBJ1-2	CASSMTGNYGYTF	TGTGCCAGCAGCATGACAGGGAACTATGGCTACACCTTC
NA	NA	15	TRBV7-3	TRBJ1-2	CASSYGVGLSYGYTF	TGTGCCAGCAGCTATGGGGTGGGACTGAGCTATGGCTACACCTTC
TRBD2	NA	12	TRBV30	TRBJ2-5	CAWGGVSETQYF	TGTGCCTGGGGGGGGGTCTCAGAGACCCAGTACTTC
NA	NA	14	TRBV27	TRBJ1-3	CASSPLGAGNTIYF	TGTGCCAGCAGTCCCCTAGGGGCTGGAAACACCATATATTTT
NA	NA	13	TRBV25-1	TRBJ1-1	CASSGGGVTEAFF	TGTGCCAGCAGTGGCGGGGGAGTCACTGAAGCTTTCTTT
TRBD1	NA	13	TRBV27	TRBJ2-3	CASRSRGLGTQYF	TGTGCCAGCAGAAGTAGGGGGCTAGGTACGCAGTATTTT
TRBD2	once	15	TRBV6-5	TRBJ2-1	CASSYSSGGYYEQFF	TGTGCCAGCAGTTACTCGAGCGGGGGTTATTATGAGCAGTTCTTC
TRBD1	once	14	TRBV10-3	TRBJ1-2	CAIRHHGQEGGYTF	TGTGCCATTCGACATCATGGACAGGAAGGGGGCTACACCTTC
NA	few	15	TRBV5-4	TRBJ1-2	CASSYDRKNPYGYTF	TGTGCCAGCAGCTATGACAGGAAAAACCCCTATGGCTACACCTTC
TRBD1	NA	20	TRBV6-4	TRBJ1-1	CASKIPTFRYRGAMNTEAFF	TGTGCCAGCAAGATTCCCACATTTCGATACAGGGGGGCGATGAACACTGAAGCTTTCTTT
TRBD1	few	15	TRBV2	TRBJ1-5	CASRDRGNINQPQHF	TGTGCCAGCAGGGACAGGGGCAACATAAATCAGCCCCAGCATTTT